The 26 T cell receptor beta chains presented below share a single source sample, sequenced in a study of blood T cell repertoires in COVID-19 (dated by TCRdb to about 2020). Preparation of the library involved the immunoSEQ multiplex PCR assay. TCRdb carries this immuneACCESS record with in-frame sequences only. Its versions omit some clonotypes, under half of them owing to an unresolved V gene in the studies checked, with the rest unexplained. The sample has 180,000 or so clones on record, 80% to 90% of them singletons. The ten largest account for around 8.2% of the sample. Sequences were obtained from peripheral blood. The receptor source for this set is a man between 60 and 75 years old with acute or convalescent COVID-19.

V is TRBV6-5 and J is TRBJ2-7; 8 bases align to TRBD1. The CDR3 has 15 amino acids. Trimming cost V 6 bases and J 5 bases; bases outside gene matches: 12. CDR1 and CDR2 from the germline V gene are MNHEY and SVGAGI. The CDR3 loop reads CASSQTRTGINEQYF. CDR3 nucleotide sequence: TGTGCCAGCAGCCAGACGCGGACAGGGATAAACGAGCAGTACTTC.

The chain carries TRBV7-6 and TRBJ2-1; D remains unclear. CDR1 is SGHVS and CDR2 is FNYEAQ in the germline V gene. CDR3 length equals 10 residues. Trimming removed 9 bases at V and 7 bases at J, with 7 bases between. The CDR3 spells CASSGNEQFF. For the CDR3, the DNA is TGTGCCAGTTCAGGAAATGAGCAGTTCTTC.

The V call is TRBV5-4, the J call TRBJ2-7; tentatively, D is TRBD2 (5 bases). In germline, CDR1 is SGHNT, CDR2 YYREEE (reference sequence). The V gene lost 3 bases and the J gene lost 6 bases, with 19 bases spanning the gap. The CDR3 consists of 15 residues. CDR3 loop: CASSSGSSGWSEQYF. DNA of the CDR3: TGTGCCAGCAGCTCCGGGTCATCGGGATGGAGCGAGCAGTACTTC.

This chain joins TRBV6-5 and TRBJ1-2; D uncertain. In germline, CDR1 is MNHEY, CDR2 SVGAGI. The CDR3 extends over 14 amino acids. V was trimmed by 6 bases and J by 0 bases, leaving 11 bases between them. Written as DNA, the CDR3 is TGTGCCAGCAGGGGCCTCTTTACTAACTATGGCTACACCTTC. Translated, it gives CASRGLFTNYGYTF.

As DNA, the CDR3 is TGCGCCAGCAGCTTGGCCTTGACTAGCGGGAGAAATGAGCAGTTCTTC. This gives the protein CASSLALTSGRNEQFF. This chain links TRBV5-1 with TRBJ2-1; 12 bases align to TRBD2. Germline V CDR1 and CDR2: SGHRS, YFSETQ. The CDR3 is 16 amino acids. The V gene end was trimmed by 0 bases and the J gene end by 7 bases; junction bases not matched to a gene: 5.

The chain employs TRBV4-1 and TRBJ1-2, with 7 nucleotides matching TRBD1. Germline values: CDR1 MGHRA, CDR2 YSYEKL. J gave up 5 bases and V 1 base, and 7 bases lay outside the gene matches. This CDR3 has 15 residues. The CDR3 is CASSQGRDSLYGYTF. In DNA, the CDR3 is TGCGCCAGCAGCCAAGGACGGGACAGCTTGTATGGCTACACCTTC.

The rearrangement uses TRBV18 and TRBJ2-2; D possibly corresponds to TRBD1 (6 bases). The germline V gene has CDR1 KGHSH and CDR2 LQKENI. Trimming stripped 3 bases from V and 4 bases from J, with 12 bases between. The CDR3 covers 15 residues. The CDR3, as DNA: TGTGCCAGCTCACCGGGAAAAGGGGGCACCGGGGAGCTGTTTTTT. The encoded protein is CASSPGKGGTGELFF.

The genes are TRBV3-1 (or the pseudogene TRBV3-2) and TRBJ2-7; TRBD1 matches at 9 bases. This CDR3 spans 14 amino acids. V gave up 5 bases and J gave up 3 bases; unmatched junction bases: 5. CDR1 and CDR2 from the germline V gene are LGHDT and YNNKEL (reference sequence). This chain's CDR3 is CASSRVTGGYEQYF. Written as DNA, the CDR3 is TGTGCCAGCAGCAGGGTGACAGGGGGCTACGAGCAGTACTTC.

V is TRBV19 and J is TRBJ2-7, with TRBD1 matching 10 bases. The trim removed 2 bases at V and 2 bases at J, leaving 3 bases unmatched. Germline CDR1 and CDR2: LNHDA and SQIVND (reference sequence). This CDR3 is 15 amino acids long. The CDR3 sequence is CASSITGQGTYEQYF. The CDR3 bases are TGTGCCAGTAGTATAACGGGACAGGGGACCTACGAGCAGTACTTC.

The CDR3: CASSSTGTNEKLFF. CDR3 DNA sequence: TGCGCCAGCAGCTCGACAGGGACTAATGAAAAACTGTTTTTT. This chain joins TRBV5-1 and TRBJ1-4; 7 bases align to TRBD1. Trimming at V came to 3 bases and at J to 2 bases, leaving 1 base not matched to a gene. The CDR3 totals 14 residues. Germline V gene sequence: CDR1 SGHRS, CDR2 YFSETQ.

The gene calls are TRBV11-2 and TRBJ1-4; possibly TRBD1 for D (6 bases). The germline gives CDR1 SGHAT, CDR2 FQNNGV. There are 14 residues in the CDR3. The V gene lost 6 bases and the J gene lost 7 bases, with 15 bases spanning the gap. In DNA, the CDR3 is TGTGCCAGCAGTCGAGGACAGTACAGTGAAAAACTGTTTTTT. Protein: CASSRGQYSEKLFF.

The chain is built from TRBV29-1 and TRBJ2-2, with a tentative D call TRBD1 (5 bases). V lost 3 bases and J 0 bases, leaving 5 bases between the germline ends. This CDR3 spans 13 amino acids. Germline loops: CDR1 SQVTM, CDR2 ANQGSEA. The CDR3 nucleotides read TGCAGCGTTGACAGGGCGAACACCGGGGAGCTGTTTTTT. As protein: CSVDRANTGELFF.

This sequence joins TRBV30 and TRBJ2-1; D is undetermined. Between the trimmed V and J ends, which lost 3 bases and 6 bases, there was a span of 15 bases. The CDR3 has 14 amino acids. Germline values: CDR1 GTSNPN, CDR2 SVGIG (reference sequence). Written as DNA, the CDR3 is TGTGCCTGGAGCCCAAGCTCCCTCGGCAATGAGCAGTTCTTC. This gives the protein CAWSPSSLGNEQFF.

The chain is built from TRBV18 and TRBJ1-4; maybe TRBD1 (6 bases). Germline CDR1 is KGHSH and CDR2 is LQKENI. This CDR3 is 14 amino acids long. The germline V and J ends were trimmed by 3 bases and 5 bases, with 10 bases remaining between them. Written as DNA, the CDR3 is TGTGCCAGCTCACCTGGACAGCACAATGAAAAACTGTTTTTT. Its translation is CASSPGQHNEKLFF.

In the case of this clone: This sample includes further DNA sequences coding for the same CDR3. The chain combines TRBV5-1 with TRBJ1-2; perhaps TRBD1 as D (5 bases). V was trimmed by 0 bases and J by 8 bases, leaving 11 bases between them. CDR1 is SGHRS, CDR2 YFSETQ, per germline. The CDR3 consists of 13 residues. The CDR3 sequence: CASSLEGQGGYTF. The CDR3 bases are TGCGCCAGCAGCTTGGAAGGTCAGGGCGGCTACACCTTC. The full variable domain, completed using reference TRBV5-1 and TRBJ1-2, is KAGVTQTPRYLIKTRGQQVTLSCSPISGHRSVSWYQQTPGQGLQFLFEYFSETQRNKGNFPGRFSGRQFSNSRSEMNVSTLELGDSALYLCASSLEGQGGYTFGSGTRLTVV.

The chain is built from TRBV11-3 and TRBJ1-2; D call uncertain. V shed 0 bases and J shed 0 bases, with 5 bases lying between them. Per the germline V gene, CDR1 is SGHNT and CDR2 is YENEEA. This CDR3 has 14 residues. The CDR3 spells CASSLERANYGYTF. The CDR3 nucleotides read TGTGCCAGCAGCTTAGAAAGAGCTAACTATGGCTACACCTTC.

The sample holds one count of this clone. V is TRBV27 and J is TRBJ2-3; 9 nucleotides align to TRBD2. CDR3 length: 16 amino acids. The V gene end was trimmed by 5 bases and the J gene end by 7 bases; junction bases not matched to a gene: 13. CDR1 and CDR2 from the germline V gene are MNHEY and SMNVEV (reference sequence). CDR3 residues: CASSPVIGTSTHTQYF. For the CDR3, the DNA is TGTGCCAGCAGTCCAGTGATCGGGACTAGCACGCATACGCAGTATTTT.

This rearrangement joins TRBV28 to TRBJ2-7; 13 bases agree with TRBD2. The CDR3 totals 16 residues. V lost 7 bases to trimming and J lost 2 bases; unmatched junction nucleotides: 8. Germline values: CDR1 MDHEN, CDR2 SYDVKM. The CDR3 DNA sequence: TGTGCCAGCACCGTGAGGACTAGCGGGAGAGCCTACGAGCAGTACTTC. Its protein product is CASTVRTSGRAYEQYF. Based on the CDR3 plus reference TRBV28 and TRBJ2-7, the full variable domain is DVKVTQSSRYLVKRTGEKVFLECVQDMDHENMFWYRQDPGLGLRLIYFSYDVKMKEKGDIPEGYSVSREKKERFSLILESASTNQTSMYLCASTVRTSGRAYEQYFGPGTRLTVT.

The chain carries TRBV15 and TRBJ1-2; D is undetermined. V was clipped by 0 bases and J by 5 bases, with 7 bases between them. The CDR3 is 13 amino acids. CDR1 and CDR2 from the germline V gene are LNHNV and YYDKDF (reference sequence). The CDR3 region has the DNA TGTGCCACCAGCAGAGATCTACAGTATGGCTACACCTTC. It translates to CATSRDLQYGYTF. Complete variable domain (other parts from reference TRBV15 and TRBJ1-2): DAMVIQNPRYQVTQFGKPVTLSCSQTLNHNVMYWYQQKSSQAPKLLFHYYDKDFNNEADTPDNFQSRRPNTSFCFLDIRSPGLGDTAMYLCATSRDLQYGYTFGSGTRLTVV.

Of note for this clone: The junction departs from germline at one end; a sequencing error may be responsible. The chain uses TRBV11-3 and TRBJ2-1, with a tentative D call TRBD2 (6 bases). The CDR3 runs to 14 residues. Germline lookup yields CDR1 SGHNT and CDR2 YENEEA. The CDR3, as DNA: TGTGCCAGCAGCCAGGGACTCTCCTCCAATGAGCAGTTCTTC. The encoded protein is CASSQGLSSNEQFF.

This clone was recorded once. The chain is built from TRBV28 and TRBJ1-2, with TRBD1 matching over 8 bases. Germline lookup yields CDR1 MDHEN and CDR2 SYDVKM. The trim removed 4 bases at V and 8 bases at J, leaving 12 bases unmatched. The length of the CDR3 is 15 residues. CDR3 DNA: TGTGCCAGCAGTTCGCCCGGGACAGGAAGACCCGGCTACACCTTC. This encodes CASSSPGTGRPGYTF.

This clone was seen a handful of times. The chain combines TRBV6-5 with TRBJ1-5; D might be TRBD1 (6 bases). The CDR3 has 13 residues. V lost 6 bases and J 7 bases, leaving 13 bases between the germline ends. Germline V gives CDR1 MNHEY, CDR2 SVGAGI. CDR3 sequence reads: CASRTTGFQPQHF. For the CDR3, the DNA is TGTGCCAGCAGGACGACAGGTTTCCAGCCCCAGCATTTT.

The rearrangement uses TRBV3-1 (or the pseudogene TRBV3-2) and TRBJ2-5; D perhaps matches TRBD2 (6 bases). Germline V gene lookup returns CDR1 LGHDT and CDR2 YNNKEL (reference sequence). The V and J ends lost 2 bases and 5 bases respectively, with 12 bases between them. The CDR3 runs to 14 residues. CDR3 sequence reads: CASSQYGSQETQYF. DNA of the CDR3: TGTGCCAGCAGCCAATACGGGAGCCAGGAGACCCAGTACTTC.

The CDR3 region is CASSAVAGEAQAFF. The CDR3 bases are TGTGCCAGCAGTGCAGTGGCAGGGGAAGCCCAAGCTTTCTTT. The chain couples TRBV9 to TRBJ1-1, with D possibly matching TRBD1 (6 bases). Germline CDR1 reads SGDLS; CDR2 reads YYNGEE. The V gene lost 5 bases and the J gene lost 9 bases, with 20 bases spanning the gap. The CDR3 runs 14 residues.

V gene TRBV13 combines with J gene TRBJ2-4; 8 bases fit TRBD1. V lost 2 bases to trimming and J lost 3 bases; unmatched junction nucleotides: 9. Looked up from germline, CDR1 is PRHDT and CDR2 is FYEKMQ (reference sequence). This CDR3 is built from 17 residues. The CDR3 nucleotides are TGTGCCAGCAGCTTATTCCCAGGGGGCGATGACAAAAACATTCAGTACTTC. This codes for CASSLFPGGDDKNIQYF.

The chain employs TRBV24-1 and TRBJ1-2, with 9 bases aligning to TRBD1. J gave up 5 bases and V 3 bases, and 6 bases lay outside the gene matches. The CDR3 totals 15 residues. The germline CDR1 and CDR2 sequences are KGHDR and SFDVKD. CDR3 sequence (DNA): TGTGCCACCAGTGATCCGGGGGGACAGGGATATGGCTACACCTTC. This gives the protein CATSDPGGQGYGYTF.